A selection of T cell receptor beta chains follows, all from one sample in a study of identical twins. MiXCR, applied by TCRdb to the 5' RACE reads, yields one record per CDR3 protein. The sample includes roughly 250,000 distinct CDR3 sequences, about an eighth of them seen just once. Sequenced: memory (CD45RO+) T cells sorted from blood. These receptors were collected from a woman aged 18-29 years in good health. CDR3s leave out the opening cysteine and the closing phenylalanine or tryptophan. A D gene is named only where the DNA matches it firmly.

>TRBV18|TRBJ2-4|NA
ASSPSGRTKNIQY
>TRBV6-1|TRBJ1-1|NA
ASRPPGETEAF
>TRBV20-1|TRBJ1-6|NA
SASLQLHNSPLH
>TRBV7-8|TRBJ1-1|NA
ASSPGTMNTEAF
>TRBV27|TRBJ2-2|NA
ASSSYRGGSPGELF
>TRBV4-2|TRBJ2-5|TRBD2
ASSQGGGGTMAETQY
>TRBV7-9|TRBJ1-1|NA
ASSLGHSGDEAF
>TRBV29-1|TRBJ1-1|TRBD1
SVHRGELEAF
>TRBV7-2|TRBJ2-2|NA
ASSLEVQANTGELF
>TRBV12-3/TRBV12-4|TRBJ2-2|NA
ASRIRGGSNTGELF
>TRBV10-3|TRBJ2-3|NA
ATVQDTNTDTQY
>TRBV7-8|TRBJ1-1|NA
ASSLVGTAVNTEAF
>TRBV6-5|TRBJ2-7|NA
ASSYSGIEQY
>TRBV9|TRBJ2-5|NA
ASSVAGSLSETQY
>TRBV7-9|TRBJ2-5|NA
ASSLNQGWETQY
>TRBV20-1|TRBJ2-1|NA
SAGDLRAYNEQF
>TRBV6-1|TRBJ2-2|NA
AIRDFRDGELF
>TRBV20-1|TRBJ1-6|NA
SALGGGSPLH
>TRBV11-2|TRBJ2-3|NA
ASSFTHWGATTDTQY
>TRBV18|TRBJ2-7|TRBD1
ASSPPTGVGEQY
>TRBV28|TRBJ1-5|NA
ASSLPGGDTLNQPQH
>TRBV12-3/TRBV12-4|TRBJ1-1|NA
ASRDQVNTEAF
>TRBV29-1|TRBJ1-1|NA
SARGLGVNTEAF
>TRBV20-1|TRBJ2-3|TRBD2
SAGLAGSTDTQY
>TRBV20-1|TRBJ2-2|TRBD2
SAALAGVLTGELF
>TRBV11-2|TRBJ2-1|TRBD2
ASSLGGRLAGVVDEQF
>TRBV3-1|TRBJ2-3|TRBD2
ASSQPGLAGGTDTQY
>TRBV7-8|TRBJ2-6|NA
ASRASAWASGANVLT
>TRBV4-3|TRBJ2-2|NA
ASSQDRATSNTGELF
>TRBV11-3|TRBJ2-2|NA
ASSSPEDTTPYYTGELF
>TRBV28|TRBJ2-7|TRBD1
ASSQTTGVLAYEQY
>TRBV20-1|TRBJ2-1|NA
SARDLADTEQF
>TRBV3-1|TRBJ2-5|TRBD1
ASSPNRGAGETQY
>TRBV5-6|TRBJ1-1|NA
ASSLWGAEGTEAF
>TRBV14|TRBJ1-2|TRBD1
ASSLVTGANYGYT
>TRBV28|TRBJ2-3|NA
ASISPGEGGDTQY
>TRBV9|TRBJ2-7|TRBD2
ASSFRSGGAYEQY
>TRBV12-3/TRBV12-4|TRBJ2-7|NA
ASSFIRGSYEQY
>TRBV29-1|TRBJ1-5|TRBD1
SVVTGNSNQPQH
>TRBV7-2|TRBJ2-2|NA
ASSLQGVGTGELF
>TRBV7-9|TRBJ1-2|TRBD1
ASSPSTGGGYGYT
>TRBV5-1|TRBJ2-7|NA
ASSSDTGRVGQY
>TRBV6-2/TRBV6-3|TRBJ1-2|NA
ASSYPPGRGAGGYT
>TRBV3-1|TRBJ2-7|TRBD1
ASSPSPGQASYEQY
>TRBV7-3|TRBJ1-5|NA
ASSQSSGQPQH
>TRBV20-1|TRBJ1-5|NA
SAGPGQPQH
>TRBV18|TRBJ2-1|NA
ASSPRASEYNEQF
>TRBV20-1|TRBJ1-2|TRBD1
SARMEGAIGYGYT
>TRBV20-1|TRBJ2-1|NA
SARDPPTSGSYNEQF
>TRBV6-1|TRBJ2-3|TRBD2
ASRPQLAGGNTDTQY
>TRBV29-1|TRBJ1-2|NA
SVANRPANYGYT
>TRBV3-1|TRBJ2-3|TRBD2
ASSQTSGKQTQY
>TRBV5-6|TRBJ2-5|NA
ASSLELKETQY
>TRBV11-2|TRBJ2-3|TRBD2
ASSFLTSGVDTQY
>TRBV6-5|TRBJ2-3|NA
ASSYVKSDTQY